This T cell receptor beta chain was obtained from a study of identical twins. Study results and caveats: In cord blood, abundant beta clonotypes had fewer insertions; memory showed no trend. Zero-insertion analyses were open to partial confounding by invariant MAIT and iNKT cells. The study found weaker excess twin sharing in beta out-of-frame sequences.

Trimming removed 3 bases at V and 9 bases at J, with 6 bases between. The CDR3 is 11 amino acids. Germline V gene sequence: CDR1 MGHRA, CDR2 YSYEKL. The sample holds many counts of this clonotype. Its antigen is still unknown. Template switching (which added a universal primer site) was used, and cDNA carried unique molecular identifiers. TCRdb reprocessed the 5' RACE reads with MiXCR, giving one entry per CDR3 protein. The sample contains hundreds of thousands of distinct CDR3 sequences, 10% to 15% of which appear only once. The same data also went into a second study, on yellow fever vaccine responses in identical twins.

This clonotype was sampled from a woman aged 18 to 35 in good health. The sequenced material came from PBMCs. V and J are TRBV4-1 and TRBJ2-1, with D hard to call. CDR3 in amino acids: CASSQLGEQFF. The CDR3 nucleotides read TGCGCCAGCAGCCAGCTCGGTGAGCAGTTCTTC.